The 6 T cell receptor beta chains presented below share a single source sample, sequenced in a study of T cells expressing NK-cell markers. No DNA is given; TCRdb re-called the 5' RACE reads and lists each CDR3 protein once. Recorded for this sample: fewer than 400,000 distinct CDR3 sequences. Sequenced sample: blood T cells: a sorted CD56 or NKG2C T cell subset, CD4+ or CD8+ T cells, or bulk PBMC T cells (not recorded which). The source is a man aged 18 to 69 in good health.

The genes are TRBV30 and TRBJ2-7; the TRBD2 assignment by TCRdb is unverifiable without DNA. This CDR3 has 15 residues. Germline V gives CDR1 GTSNPN, CDR2 SVGIG (reference sequence). The CDR3 protein is CAWSPRLAGVYEQYF. Variable domain in full (rest from reference TRBV30 and TRBJ2-7): SQTIHQWPATLVQPVGSPLSLECTVEGTSNPNLYWYRQAAGRGLQLLFYSVGIGQISSEVPQNLSASRPQDRQFILSSKKLLLSDSGFYLCAWSPRLAGVYEQYFGPGTRLTVT.

The chain has TRBV7-8 and TRBJ2-3; the TRBD2 assignment by TCRdb is unverifiable without DNA. The CDR3 length is 18 residues. Germline V gene data show CDR1 as SGHVS and CDR2 as FQNEAQ. The CDR3 region is CASSSLAGGPLSTDTQYF.

The chain carries TRBV20-1 and TRBJ1-5; TCRdb outputs TRBD1, but without DNA this stays unchecked. Germline CDR1 DFQATT, CDR2 SNEGSKA (reference sequence). The CDR3 runs 16 residues. CDR3: CSASQTGRGGNQPQHF.

The chain's CDR3 is CASSSSYEQYF. This chain uses TRBV5-1 with TRBJ2-7. The length of the CDR3 is 11 residues. The germline V gene has CDR1 SGHRS and CDR2 YFSETQ.

The chain uses TRBV7-9 and TRBJ2-1; the D call from TCRdb, TRBD1, cannot be confirmed without DNA. From germline, CDR1 is SEHNR and CDR2 FQNEAQ (reference sequence). The CDR3 is 15 amino acids. The CDR3 loop reads CASSLGGLRRDEQFF.

This rearrangement joins TRBV6-1 to TRBJ2-3; lacking DNA, the TRBD2 call made by TCRdb goes unchecked. Germline V gene data show CDR1 as MNHNS and CDR2 as SASEGT. This CDR3 has 16 residues. The CDR3 sequence: CASTRRSGGAPDTQYF.